The entry below describes one TCR beta chain. Antigen specificity is unknown. The data stem from a study of CD8+CD57+ T cells in acquired aplastic anemia. Study findings and constraints: In CD8+ cells, Simpson's diversity showed no significant difference between patients and controls. Twenty-nine shared CD8+ CDR3s appeared highly expressed within patients' immunodominant clones.

The patients chosen for sequencing had shown expansion of CD8+CD57+ cells (detected by flow cytometry). Severe acquired aplastic anemia was present in every patient. This CDR3 is 16 amino acids long. CDR1 is SGDLS and CDR2 is YYNGEE in the germline V gene. V was shortened by 1 base and J by 0 bases, with 8 bases between the two germline ends. Genomic DNA acted as the template from which TCR beta VDJ combination and CDR3 sequence profiling were carried out. TCRdb reprocessed the reads via MiXCR and lists one record per CDR3 protein. The sample has 150,000 or so distinct CDR3 sequences, around 48% seen once.

The sample was sorted CD4+, CD8+, or CD8+CD57+ T cells (not recorded which) from PBMCs. This rearrangement joins TRBV9 to TRBJ1-6, with D unresolved. This TCR derives from a human donor with aplastic anemia. The CDR3 reads CASSVRESSYNSPLHF. CDR3 sequence (DNA): TGTGCCAGCAGCGTAAGAGAGAGCTCCTATAATTCACCCCTCCACTTT.